Below, one T cell receptor beta chain is given with its context. The antigen remains undetermined. The primer mix had 60 Vbeta and 13 Jbeta primers. Profiling relied on immunoSEQ multiplex PCR, and the TCRdb table lists in-frame clones only, not all of them. The data show 70,000 to 95,000 clones, 80% to 90% seen once. These data come from a study of cytomegalovirus exposure and HLA in healthy donors. The study's findings and limits: Evidence from a later analysis indicated that most CMV-associated TCR beta chains looked HLA-restricted. According to a later analysis, donors in an Asian-associated ancestry cluster reportedly had fewer N-insertions than the roughly 720-donor mean. As immune exposure information, only CMV serostatus was available. Rare sequences made up most TCRs, while some public TCRs were found in many donors.

CDR3 length: 18 residues. The chain is built from TRBV12-1 and TRBJ2-1; TRBD2, as called in the table, went unchecked against the DNA. TRBV12-1 is flagged as a pseudogene. The receptor was derived from a woman younger than 45 in good health and CMV-seronegative. Sequenced: PBMCs. CDR3 sequence reads: CARTRWGTSGPSYNEQFF. The DNA of the CDR3 is TGTGCCAGGACACGATGGGGAACTAGCGGCCCCTCCTACAATGAGCAGTTCTTC.